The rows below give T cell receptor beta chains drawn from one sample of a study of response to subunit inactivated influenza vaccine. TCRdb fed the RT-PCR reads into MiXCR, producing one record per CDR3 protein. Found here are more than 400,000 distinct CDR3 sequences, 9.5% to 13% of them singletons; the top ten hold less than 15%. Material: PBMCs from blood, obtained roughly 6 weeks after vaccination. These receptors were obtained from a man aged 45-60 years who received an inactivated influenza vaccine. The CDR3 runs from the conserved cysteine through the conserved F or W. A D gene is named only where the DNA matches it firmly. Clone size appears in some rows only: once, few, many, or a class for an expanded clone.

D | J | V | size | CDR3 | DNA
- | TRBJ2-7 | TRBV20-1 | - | CSIAIGTSYEQYF | TGCAGCATTGCTATCGGGACTTCCTACGAGCAGTACTTC
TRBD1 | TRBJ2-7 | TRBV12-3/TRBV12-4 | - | CASRQQGPYEQYF | TGTGCCAGCAGACAACAGGGGCCCTACGAGCAGTACTTC
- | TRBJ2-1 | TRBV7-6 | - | CASSLNSGEQFF | TGTGCCAGCAGCTTAAATTCGGGGGAGCAGTTCTTC
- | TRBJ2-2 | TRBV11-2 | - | CASSPKRVGGELFF | TGTGCCAGCAGCCCCAAGCGAGTAGGCGGGGAGCTGTTTTTT
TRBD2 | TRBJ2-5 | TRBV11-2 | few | CASSPRSRSGRASETQYF | TGTGCCAGCAGCCCTCGATCTCGTAGCGGGAGGGCCTCGGAGACCCAGTACTTC
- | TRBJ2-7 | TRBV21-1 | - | CASSAPSGDLDEQYF | TGTGCCAGCAGCGCTCCCTCCGGGGACCTGGACGAGCAGTACTTC
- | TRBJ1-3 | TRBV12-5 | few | CASAGPGNTIYF | TGTGCTAGTGCCGGGCCTGGAAACACCATATATTTT
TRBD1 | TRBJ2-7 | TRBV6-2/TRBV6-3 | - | CASSNRDRGLYEQYF | TGTGCCAGCAGTAACCGGGACAGGGGGCTCTACGAGCAGTACTTC
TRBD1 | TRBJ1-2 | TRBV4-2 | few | CASSQGDRGQYTF | TGTGCCAGCAGCCAAGGCGACAGGGGACAATACACCTTC
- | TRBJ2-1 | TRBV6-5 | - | CASSSEGGVGYNEQFF | TGTGCCAGCAGTTCGGAGGGGGGGGTCGGCTACAATGAGCAGTTCTTC
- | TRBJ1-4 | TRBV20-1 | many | CSASGGMGEKLFF | TGCAGTGCTAGTGGGGGTATGGGTGAAAAACTGTTTTTT
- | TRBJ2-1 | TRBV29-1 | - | CSVEIQGREQFF | TGCAGCGTTGAAATACAGGGAAGGGAGCAGTTCTTC
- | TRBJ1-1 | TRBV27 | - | CASRRGEGLTNTEAFF | TGTGCCAGCCGGAGGGGGGAGGGTCTCACTAACACTGAAGCTTTCTTT
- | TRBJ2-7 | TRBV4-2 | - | CASSQGDGMYEQYF | TGTGCCAGCAGCCAAGGGGACGGGATGTACGAGCAGTACTTC
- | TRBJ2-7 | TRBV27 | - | CASRGRWSYEQYF | TGTGCCAGCAGGGGGCGTTGGTCCTACGAGCAGTACTTC
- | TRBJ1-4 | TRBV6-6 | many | CASSYIENEKLFF | TGTGCCAGCAGTTACATAGAGAATGAAAAACTGTTTTTT
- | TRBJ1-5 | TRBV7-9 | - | CASSFEYSNQPQHF | TGTGCCAGCAGCTTTGAGTATAGCAATCAGCCCCAGCATTTT
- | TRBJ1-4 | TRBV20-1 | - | CSARSRDRSNEKLFF | TGCAGTGCTAGGAGCCGGGACCGTTCTAATGAAAAACTGTTTTTT
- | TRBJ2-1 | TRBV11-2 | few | CASRPAISMYGLMDEQFF | TGTGCCAGCAGACCAGCCATTTCTATGTACGGCCTTATGGATGAGCAGTTCTTC
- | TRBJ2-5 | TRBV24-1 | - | CATSETGLLGQETQYF | TGTGCCACCAGTGAAACAGGGCTTCTAGGACAAGAGACCCAGTACTTC
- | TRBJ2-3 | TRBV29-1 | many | CSVGAGISTDTQYF | TGCAGCGTGGGGGCCGGGATTAGCACAGATACGCAGTATTTT
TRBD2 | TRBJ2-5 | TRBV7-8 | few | CASSYATSGVETQYF | TGTGCCAGCAGCTACGCGACTAGCGGGGTGGAGACCCAGTACTTC
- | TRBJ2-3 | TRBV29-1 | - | CSVRGSADTQYF | TGCAGCGTCAGGGGTAGTGCAGATACGCAGTATTTT
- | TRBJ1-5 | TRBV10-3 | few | CAISGGGRGDQPQHF | TGTGCCATCAGTGGGGGCGGCAGGGGCGATCAGCCCCAGCATTTT
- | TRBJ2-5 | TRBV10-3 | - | CASSESAGARGRETQYF | TGTGCCAGCAGTGAGTCTGCCGGGGCGAGGGGCAGAGAGACCCAGTACTTC
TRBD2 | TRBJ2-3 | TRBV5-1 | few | CASSGGLASKDTQYF | TGCGCCAGCAGCGGGGGACTAGCGTCGAAAGATACGCAGTATTTT
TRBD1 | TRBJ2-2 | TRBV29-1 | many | CSVEDRDRGNTGELFF | TGCAGCGTTGAAGACCGGGACAGGGGGAACACCGGGGAGCTGTTTTTT
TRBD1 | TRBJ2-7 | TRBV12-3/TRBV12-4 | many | CASRAGTGVYEQYF | TGTGCCAGCAGGGCCGGGACAGGGGTCTACGAGCAGTACTTC
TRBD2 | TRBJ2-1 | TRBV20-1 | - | CSAISGIAYNEQFF | TGCAGTGCTATTAGCGGGATAGCCTACAATGAGCAGTTCTTC
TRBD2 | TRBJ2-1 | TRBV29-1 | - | CSGSLGGFNNEQFF | TGCAGCGGGTCTCTGGGGGGGTTTAACAATGAGCAGTTCTTC
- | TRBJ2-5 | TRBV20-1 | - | CSASPSGHPQETQYF | TGCAGTGCTAGTCCGAGCGGGCATCCTCAAGAGACCCAGTACTTC
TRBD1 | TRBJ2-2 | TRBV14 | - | CASSLGQRTGELFF | TGTGCCAGCAGCTTGGGACAGCGCACCGGGGAGCTGTTTTTT
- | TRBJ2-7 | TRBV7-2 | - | CASSPSATYEQYF | TGTGCCAGCAGCCCCTCTGCCACCTACGAGCAGTACTTC
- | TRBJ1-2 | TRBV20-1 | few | CSASWGPVGYTF | TGCAGTGCTAGCTGGGGGCCAGTAGGCTACACCTTC
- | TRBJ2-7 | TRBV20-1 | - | CSGSRDVSYEQYF | TGCAGTGGGTCCCGGGACGTGTCCTACGAGCAGTACTTC
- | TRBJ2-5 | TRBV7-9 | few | CASSDPYQETQYF | TGTGCCAGCAGTGATCCGTACCAAGAGACCCAGTACTTC
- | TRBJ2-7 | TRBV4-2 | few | CASSQDSSISYEQYF | TGTGCCAGCAGCCAGGACAGCTCCATTTCCTACGAGCAGTACTTC
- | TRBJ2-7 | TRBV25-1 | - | CASSDIGAGGREQYF | TGTGCCAGCAGTGATATAGGGGCAGGGGGGCGCGAGCAGTACTTC
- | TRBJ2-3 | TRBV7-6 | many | CASSLRVGPGDTQYF | TGTGCCAGCAGCTTAAGGGTCGGGCCCGGCGATACGCAGTATTTT
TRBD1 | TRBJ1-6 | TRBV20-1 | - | CSARQTGSSYNSPLHF | TGCAGTGCTAGACAGACAGGGTCGTCCTATAATTCACCCCTCCACTTT
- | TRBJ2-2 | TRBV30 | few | CAWRGTGELFF | TGTGCCTGGAGGGGGACCGGGGAGCTGTTTTTT
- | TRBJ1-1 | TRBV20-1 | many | CSARMGSGFTEAFF | TGCAGTGCTAGGATGGGGAGTGGGTTCACTGAAGCTTTCTTT
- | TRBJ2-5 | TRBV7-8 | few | CASSLVASGLETQYF | TGTGCCAGCAGCTTAGTCGCCTCGGGGCTAGAGACCCAGTACTTC
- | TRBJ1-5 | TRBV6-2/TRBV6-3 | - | CASSSRTNQPQHF | TGTGCCAGCAGTTCACGTACCAATCAGCCCCAGCATTTT
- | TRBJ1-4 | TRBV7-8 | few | CASSVARASPSKLFF | TGTGCCAGCAGCGTGGCTAGGGCAAGCCCTTCAAAACTGTTTTTT
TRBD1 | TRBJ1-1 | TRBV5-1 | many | CASSWDSRGEAFF | TGCGCCAGCAGCTGGGACAGCAGGGGTGAAGCTTTCTTT
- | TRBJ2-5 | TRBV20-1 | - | CSARVSPPWLQETQYF | TGCAGTGCTAGAGTTTCGCCGCCTTGGCTTCAAGAGACCCAGTACTTC
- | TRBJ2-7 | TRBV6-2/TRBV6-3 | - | CASSGLGPYEQYF | TGTGCCAGCAGTGGACTGGGACCCTACGAGCAGTACTTC
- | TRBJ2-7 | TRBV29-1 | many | CSVERGTPYEQYF | TGCAGCGTTGAACGAGGGACCCCCTACGAGCAGTACTTC
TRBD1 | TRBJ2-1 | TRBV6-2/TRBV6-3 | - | CASRKTGTYNEQFF | TGTGCCAGCAGAAAGACAGGGACCTACAATGAGCAGTTCTTC
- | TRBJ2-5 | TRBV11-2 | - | CASSFYRDPRETQYF | TGTGCCAGCAGCTTCTACAGGGATCCCAGAGAGACCCAGTACTTC
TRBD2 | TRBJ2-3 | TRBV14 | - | CASSPLANTDTQYF | TGTGCCAGCAGCCCACTAGCGAATACAGATACGCAGTATTTT
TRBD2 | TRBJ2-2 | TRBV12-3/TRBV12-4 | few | CASSTRLAGGTGELFF | TGTGCCAGCAGTACAAGACTAGCGGGGGGGACCGGGGAGCTGTTTTTT
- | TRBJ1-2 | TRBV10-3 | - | CAISEMGASAGANYGYTF | TGTGCCATCAGTGAAATGGGGGCGTCGGCAGGGGCTAACTATGGCTACACCTTC
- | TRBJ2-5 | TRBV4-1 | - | CASSQEQQGGVTQYF | TGCGCCAGCAGCCAAGAACAACAGGGCGGGGTGACCCAGTACTTC
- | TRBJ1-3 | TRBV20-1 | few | CSARRAGATTGNTIYF | TGCAGTGCTAGAAGGGCAGGGGCTACAACTGGAAACACCATATATTTT
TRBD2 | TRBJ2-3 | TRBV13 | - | CATLAGGPPDTQYF | TGTGCCACCCTAGCGGGAGGTCCCCCGGATACGCAGTATTTT
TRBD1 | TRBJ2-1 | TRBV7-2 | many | CASSPDRGPHNEQFF | TGTGCCAGCAGCCCAGACAGGGGACCCCACAATGAGCAGTTCTTC